A selection of T cell receptor beta chains follows, all from one sample in a study of multiple sclerosis patients with progressive multifocal leukoencephalopathy. Data came from immunoSEQ multiplex PCR; TCRdb stores just in-frame clones and leaves some out. This sample has approximately 27,000 clones; 88% occur once, and the top ten carry under 1.2%. Material for sequencing was PBMCs. These receptors were obtained from a human donor with multiple sclerosis. Both conserved end residues are part of each CDR3. Fields, in order: D gene, V gene, clone size, J gene, CDR3 DNA, CDR3 protein. D genes are given only for firm matches. Clone sizes are given selectively: once, few, many, or a class where the clone is expanded.

TRBD1	TRBV27	-	TRBJ1-5	TGTGCCAGCAGTTTATCGGCCAGGGGGCTTCAGCCCCAGCATTTT	CASSLSARGLQPQHF
-	TRBV2	once	TRBJ1-5	TGTGCCAGCGGCCGGGGGGCTGATAGCAATCAGCCCCAGCATTTT	CASGRGADSNQPQHF
TRBD2	TRBV28	once	TRBJ2-7	TGTGCCAGCAGTTTTAGCGGGGGGAATTCCTACGAGCAGTACTTC	CASSFSGGNSYEQYF
-	TRBV4-3	-	TRBJ2-1	TGCGCCAGCAGCCAAGGATATGAGCAGTTCTTC	CASSQGYEQFF
-	TRBV5-1	-	TRBJ1-6	TGCGCCAGCAGCTTGGACGGATCCCCGGTTGATTCACCCCTCCACTTT	CASSLDGSPVDSPLHF
TRBD2	TRBV9	-	TRBJ2-3	TGTGCCAGCAGCGTAGAAGGTAGCGGGGCAGATACGCAGTATTTT	CASSVEGSGADTQYF
TRBD1	TRBV5-1	-	TRBJ1-2	TGCGCCAGCAGCTTGGAAGGGGGCGCTACCTATGGCTACACCTTC	CASSLEGGATYGYTF
TRBD1	TRBV7-2	-	TRBJ2-1	TGTGCCAGCAGCGTGGACAGGGGTGGGAATGAGCAGTTCTTC	CASSVDRGGNEQFF
TRBD1	TRBV4-3	-	TRBJ2-1	TGCGCCAGCAGTCAAGGGACAGCCACTTTTTACAATGAGCAGTTCTTC	CASSQGTATFYNEQFF
TRBD2	TRBV2	-	TRBJ2-3	TGTGCCAGCAGTACCCCCCCTACTAGCGGCCTGCAGTATTTT	CASSTPPTSGLQYF
TRBD1	TRBV4-1	-	TRBJ1-1	TGCGCCAGCAGTCCCGGCTGGGGACAGGGGGGAGCTGAAGCTTTCTTT	CASSPGWGQGGAEAFF
TRBD2	TRBV11-2	-	TRBJ2-1	TGTGCCAGCAGCCTCCAACTAGCGGGGGAGTTCAATGAGCAGTTCTTC	CASSLQLAGEFNEQFF
-	TRBV10-1	-	TRBJ1-2	TGCGCCAGCAGTGAGTCTGTGGACTATGGCTACACCTTC	CASSESVDYGYTF
-	TRBV27	-	TRBJ2-3	TGTGCCAGCAGTTCCCGCGAGTCCACAGATACGCAGTATTTT	CASSSRESTDTQYF
TRBD1	TRBV4-1	-	TRBJ2-1	TGCGCCAGCAGCTACCGGACAGGGGAGGACTACAATGAGCAGTTCTTC	CASSYRTGEDYNEQFF
-	TRBV4-2	-	TRBJ1-1	TGTGCCAGCAGCCAAGGGACGGAGAACACTGAAGCTTTCTTT	CASSQGTENTEAFF
TRBD1	TRBV14	once	TRBJ1-6	TGTGCCAGCAGTCCGACAGGGTGGGATTCACCCCTCCACTTT	CASSPTGWDSPLHF
TRBD2	TRBV5-1	-	TRBJ2-3	TGCGCCAGCATGTTAGCGTGGACTAGCGGGGGGGCGAGGGGCACAGATACGCAGTATTTT	CASMLAWTSGGARGTDTQYF
TRBD1	TRBV28	once	TRBJ1-5	TGTGCCAGCAGAAACTCGGGACAGGGTTACCACGGGTATTTT	CASRNSGQGYHGYF
TRBD1	TRBV18	few	TRBJ1-1	TGTGCCAGCTCCCCAGGACAGGTCACTGAAGCTTTCTTT	CASSPGQVTEAFF
TRBD1	TRBV28	-	TRBJ1-1	TGTGCCGCAGGGGGGATGAACACTGAAGCTTTCTTT	CAAGGMNTEAFF
TRBD1	TRBV29-1	-	TRBJ1-2	TGCAGCGTCCCCAGAGCTCAGGGGGCAGGCTATGGCTACACCTTC	CSVPRAQGAGYGYTF
-	TRBV7-6	-	TRBJ2-7	TGTGCCAGCAGCAGACGCTACGGGGGCTACGAGCAGTACTTC	CASSRRYGGYEQYF
TRBD2	TRBV6-5	-	TRBJ2-7	TGTGCCAGCAGTTACATTGGGACTAGCGGCCCCTACGAGCAGTACTTC	CASSYIGTSGPYEQYF
-	TRBV7-9	-	TRBJ2-7	TGTGCCAGCAGCATTATAGCGGTAAAGCAGTACTTC	CASSIIAVKQYF
TRBD1	TRBV19	-	TRBJ2-7	TGTGCCGGTATGGGACAGGGCATATACGAGCAGTACTTC	CAGMGQGIYEQYF
-	TRBV19	-	TRBJ1-5	TGTGCCAGTACCAAACAACGGGCCGGACAATATAGCAATCAGCCCCAGCATTTT	CASTKQRAGQYSNQPQHF
-	TRBV9	-	TRBJ2-2	TGTGCCAGCAGCGTATTGGGGCTGAACACCGGGGAGCTGTTTTTT	CASSVLGLNTGELFF
TRBD1	TRBV10-1	-	TRBJ2-3	TGCGCCAGCGGGGACAGGTTCACAGATACGCAGTATTTT	CASGDRFTDTQYF
-	TRBV7-8	-	TRBJ2-7	TGTGCCAGCAGCTGGGGCTACGAGCAGTACTTC	CASSWGYEQYF
-	TRBV18	once	TRBJ2-3	TGTGCCAGCTCACCACAATATCCGGGACAAGGGTGTCATACGCAGTATTTT	CASSPQYPGQGCHTQYF
-	TRBV5-8	-	TRBJ1-1	TGTGCCAGCAGCTTGCGGTACAGGGACACTGAAGCTTTCTTT	CASSLRYRDTEAFF
-	TRBV5-5	-	TRBJ1-4	TGTGCCAGCAGCCCCACTTGGGCAACTAATGAAAAACTGTTTTTT	CASSPTWATNEKLFF
TRBD1	TRBV15	-	TRBJ1-5	TGTGCCACCAGCAGAGATCGGGACAGGGCTCAGCCCCAGCATTTT	CATSRDRDRAQPQHF
-	TRBV18	-	TRBJ1-1	TGTGCCAGCTCACCACCGGGGAACACTGAAGCTTTCTTT	CASSPPGNTEAFF
TRBD2	TRBV18	once	TRBJ2-7	TGTGCCAGCTCACCCTCGGGGGGGCGCAGCTACGAGCAGTACTTC	CASSPSGGRSYEQYF
-	TRBV2	-	TRBJ1-5	TGTGCCAGCGCTCCTTACAGCAATCAGCCCCAGCATTTT	CASAPYSNQPQHF
-	TRBV6-5	-	TRBJ2-7	TGTGCCAGCAGTTACTCAGGGGGGCTCGAGCAGTACTTC	CASSYSGGLEQYF
TRBD1	TRBV6-1	-	TRBJ2-6	TGTGCCAGCAGTGCTACAGGGGCTGGGGCCAACGTCCTGACTTTC	CASSATGAGANVLTF
-	TRBV7-2	-	TRBJ2-1	TGTGCCAGCAGCTTAATGGAGGTCAATGAGCAGTTCTTC	CASSLMEVNEQFF
-	TRBV6-1	-	TRBJ2-7	TGTGCCAGCAGTGAGGGGGGCGCGTCGATCTACGAGCAGTACTTC	CASSEGGASIYEQYF